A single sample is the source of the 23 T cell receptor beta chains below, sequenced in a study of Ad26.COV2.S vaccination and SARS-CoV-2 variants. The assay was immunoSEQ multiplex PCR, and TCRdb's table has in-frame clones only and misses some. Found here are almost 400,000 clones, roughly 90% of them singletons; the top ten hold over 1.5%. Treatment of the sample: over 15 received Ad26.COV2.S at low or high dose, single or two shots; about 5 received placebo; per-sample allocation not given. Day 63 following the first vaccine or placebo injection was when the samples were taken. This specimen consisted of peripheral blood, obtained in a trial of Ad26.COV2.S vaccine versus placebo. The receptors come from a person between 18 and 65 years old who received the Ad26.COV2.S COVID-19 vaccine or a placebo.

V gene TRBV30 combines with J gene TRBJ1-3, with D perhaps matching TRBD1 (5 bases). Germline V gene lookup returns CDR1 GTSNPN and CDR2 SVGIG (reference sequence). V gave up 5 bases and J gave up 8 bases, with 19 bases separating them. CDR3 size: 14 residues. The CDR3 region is CAWGPGKLGHTIYF. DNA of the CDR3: TGTGCCTGGGGTCCAGGGAAACTGGGACACACCATATATTTT.

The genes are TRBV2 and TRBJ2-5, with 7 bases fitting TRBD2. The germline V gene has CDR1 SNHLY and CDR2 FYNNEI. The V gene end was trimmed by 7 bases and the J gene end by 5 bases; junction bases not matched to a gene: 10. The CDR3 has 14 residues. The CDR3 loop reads CASIGLVTSETQYF. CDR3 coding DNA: TGTGCCAGCATCGGACTAGTAACTTCGGAGACCCAGTACTTC.

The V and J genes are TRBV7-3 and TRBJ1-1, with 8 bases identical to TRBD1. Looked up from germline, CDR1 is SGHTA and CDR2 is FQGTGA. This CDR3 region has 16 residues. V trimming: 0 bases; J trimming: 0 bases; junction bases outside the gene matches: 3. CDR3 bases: TGTGCCAGCAGCTTAACGGCAGGGGGCTTGAACACTGAAGCTTTCTTT. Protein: CASSLTAGGLNTEAFF. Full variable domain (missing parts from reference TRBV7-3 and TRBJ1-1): GAGVSQTPSNKVTEKGKYVELRCDPISGHTALYWYRQSLGQGPEFLIYFQGTGAADDSGLPNDRFFAVRPEGSVSTLKIQRTERGDSAVYLCASSLTAGGLNTEAFFGQGTRLTVV.

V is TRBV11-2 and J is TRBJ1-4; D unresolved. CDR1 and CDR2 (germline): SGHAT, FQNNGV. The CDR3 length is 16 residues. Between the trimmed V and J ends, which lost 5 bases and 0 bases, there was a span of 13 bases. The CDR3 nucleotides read TGTGCCAGCAGCCTTTTACGACATGCAACTAATGAAAAACTGTTTTTT. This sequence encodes CASSLLRHATNEKLFF.

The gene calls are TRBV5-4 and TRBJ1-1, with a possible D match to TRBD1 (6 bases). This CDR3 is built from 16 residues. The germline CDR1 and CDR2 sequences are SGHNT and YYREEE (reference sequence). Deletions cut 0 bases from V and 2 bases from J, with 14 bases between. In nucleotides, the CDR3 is TGTGCCAGCAGCTTGGGAGAGGGGGTGACTAACACTGAAGCTTTCTTT. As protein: CASSLGEGVTNTEAFF.

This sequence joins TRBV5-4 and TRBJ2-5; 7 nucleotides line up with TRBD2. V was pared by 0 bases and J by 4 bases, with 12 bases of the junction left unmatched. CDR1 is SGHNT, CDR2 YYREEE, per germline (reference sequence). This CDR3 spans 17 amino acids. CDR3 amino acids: CASSLANAGALRETQYF. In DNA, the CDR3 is TGTGCCAGCAGCTTGGCCAACGCGGGAGCCCTGAGAGAGACCCAGTACTTC.

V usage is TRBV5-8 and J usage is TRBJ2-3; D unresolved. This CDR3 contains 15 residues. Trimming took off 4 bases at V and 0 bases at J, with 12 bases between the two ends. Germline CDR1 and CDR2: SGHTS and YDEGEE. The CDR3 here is CASSIAVYSTDTQYF. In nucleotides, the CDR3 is TGTGCCAGCAGCATAGCCGTATACAGCACAGATACGCAGTATTTT.

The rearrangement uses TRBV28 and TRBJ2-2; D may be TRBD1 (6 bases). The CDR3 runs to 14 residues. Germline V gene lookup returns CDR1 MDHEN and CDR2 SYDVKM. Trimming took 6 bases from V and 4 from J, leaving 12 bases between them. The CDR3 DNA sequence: TGTGCCAGCAGCCTCACAGGGTCCACCGGGGAGCTGTTTTTT. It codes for CASSLTGSTGELFF.

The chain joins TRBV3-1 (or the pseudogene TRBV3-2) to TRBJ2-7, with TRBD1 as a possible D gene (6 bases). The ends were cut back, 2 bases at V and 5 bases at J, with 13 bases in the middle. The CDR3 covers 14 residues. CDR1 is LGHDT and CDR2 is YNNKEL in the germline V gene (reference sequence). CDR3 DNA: TGTGCCAGCAGCCAACTGGGGGCGAGGAACGAGCAGTACTTC. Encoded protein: CASSQLGARNEQYF.

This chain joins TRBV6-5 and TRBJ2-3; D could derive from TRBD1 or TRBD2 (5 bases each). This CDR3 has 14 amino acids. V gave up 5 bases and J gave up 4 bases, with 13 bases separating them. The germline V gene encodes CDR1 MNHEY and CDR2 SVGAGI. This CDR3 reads CASSPRMGPDTQYF. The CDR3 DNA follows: TGTGCCAGCAGTCCCCGGATGGGACCAGATACGCAGTATTTT.

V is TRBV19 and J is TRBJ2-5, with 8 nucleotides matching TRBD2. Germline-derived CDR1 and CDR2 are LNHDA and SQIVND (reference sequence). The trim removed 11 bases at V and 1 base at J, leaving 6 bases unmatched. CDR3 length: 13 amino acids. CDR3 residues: CAARAGGQETQYF. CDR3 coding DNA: TGTGCCGCAAGGGCGGGAGGCCAAGAGACCCAGTACTTC. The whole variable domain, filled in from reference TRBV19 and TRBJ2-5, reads DGGITQSPKYLFRKEGQNVTLSCEQNLNHDAMYWYRQDPGQGLRLIYYSQIVNDFQKGDIAEGYSVSREKKESFPLTVTSAQKNPTAFYLCAARAGGQETQYFGPGTRLLVL.

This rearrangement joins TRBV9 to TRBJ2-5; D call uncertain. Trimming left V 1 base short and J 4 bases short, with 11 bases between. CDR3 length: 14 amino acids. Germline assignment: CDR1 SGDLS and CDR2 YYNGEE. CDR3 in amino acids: CASSVNVGRETQYF. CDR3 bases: TGTGCCAGCAGCGTAAATGTGGGAAGAGAGACCCAGTACTTC.

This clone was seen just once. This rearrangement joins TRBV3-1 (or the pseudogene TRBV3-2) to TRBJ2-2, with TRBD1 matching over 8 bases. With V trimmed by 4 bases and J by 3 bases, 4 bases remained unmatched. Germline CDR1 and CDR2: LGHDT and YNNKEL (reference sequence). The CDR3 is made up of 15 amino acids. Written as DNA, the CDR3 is TGTGCCAGCAGCCTGGGACAGGTAGACACCGGGGAGCTGTTTTTT. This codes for CASSLGQVDTGELFF.

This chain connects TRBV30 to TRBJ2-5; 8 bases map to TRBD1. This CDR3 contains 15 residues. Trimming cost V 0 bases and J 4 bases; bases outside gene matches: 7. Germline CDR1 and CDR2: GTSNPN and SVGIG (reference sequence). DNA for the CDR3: TGTGCCTGGAGTGTTGCAGGGGGCGAGGGAGAGACCCAGTACTTC. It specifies CAWSVAGGEGETQYF.

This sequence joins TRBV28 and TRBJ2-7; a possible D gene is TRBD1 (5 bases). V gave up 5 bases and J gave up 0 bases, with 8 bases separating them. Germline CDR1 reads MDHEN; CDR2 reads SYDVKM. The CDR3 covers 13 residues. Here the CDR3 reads CASSPGSSYEQYF. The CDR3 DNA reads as TGTGCCAGCAGTCCAGGGTCCTCCTACGAGCAGTACTTC.

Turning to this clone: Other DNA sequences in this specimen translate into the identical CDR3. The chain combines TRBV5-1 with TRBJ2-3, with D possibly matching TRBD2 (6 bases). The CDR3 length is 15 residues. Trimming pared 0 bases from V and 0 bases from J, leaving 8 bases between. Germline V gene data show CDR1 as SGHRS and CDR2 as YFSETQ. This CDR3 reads CASSLAGGSTDTQYF. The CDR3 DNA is TGCGCCAGCAGCTTGGCCGGGGGAAGCACAGATACGCAGTATTTT.

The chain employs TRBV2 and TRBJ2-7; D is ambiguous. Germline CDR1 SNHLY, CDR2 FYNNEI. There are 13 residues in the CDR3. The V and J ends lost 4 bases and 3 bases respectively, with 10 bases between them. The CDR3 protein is CASSVGLLYEQYF. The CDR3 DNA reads TGTGCCAGCAGTGTCGGGCTGCTCTACGAGCAGTACTTC.

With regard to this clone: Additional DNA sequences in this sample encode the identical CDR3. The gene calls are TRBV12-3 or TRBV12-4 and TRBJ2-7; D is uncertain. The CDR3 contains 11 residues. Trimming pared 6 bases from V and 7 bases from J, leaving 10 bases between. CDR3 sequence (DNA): TGTGCCAGCAGCTCCGGGCGGGAGCAGTACTTC. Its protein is CASSSGREQYF.

The CDR3 nucleotides read TGTGCCAGCAGCTCCCTGGGTCAACAGGGGCCCCAGTACTTC. This translates into CASSSLGQQGPQYF. The chain uses TRBV7-9 and TRBJ2-5, with 7 bases matching TRBD1. The CDR3 has 14 amino acids. CDR1 and CDR2 (germline): SEHNR, FQNEAQ (reference sequence). Germline trimming cut 4 bases from V and 9 bases from J; bases unmatched to any gene: 11.

The CDR3 DNA is TGTGCCAGCAGCTTGGACAGCTCCTACAATGAGCAGTTCTTC. Protein product: CASSLDSSYNEQFF. This chain uses TRBV7-9 with TRBJ2-1; weak D call: TRBD1 (6 bases). From germline, CDR1 is SEHNR and CDR2 FQNEAQ (reference sequence). The germline V and J ends were trimmed by 3 bases and 0 bases, with 6 bases remaining between them. This CDR3 is 14 amino acids long.

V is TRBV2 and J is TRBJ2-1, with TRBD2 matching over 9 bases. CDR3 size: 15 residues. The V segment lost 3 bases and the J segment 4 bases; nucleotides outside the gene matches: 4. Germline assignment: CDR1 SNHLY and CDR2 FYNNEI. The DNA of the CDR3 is TGTGCCAGCAGTGAGAGGCTAGCGGGATACAATGAGCAGTTCTTC. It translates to CASSERLAGYNEQFF.

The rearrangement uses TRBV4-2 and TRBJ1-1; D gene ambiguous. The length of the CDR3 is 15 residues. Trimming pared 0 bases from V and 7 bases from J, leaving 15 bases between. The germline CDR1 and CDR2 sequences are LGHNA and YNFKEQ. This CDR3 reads CASSQETQVSLEAFF. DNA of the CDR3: TGTGCCAGCAGCCAAGAGACCCAGGTCTCCCTTGAAGCTTTCTTT.

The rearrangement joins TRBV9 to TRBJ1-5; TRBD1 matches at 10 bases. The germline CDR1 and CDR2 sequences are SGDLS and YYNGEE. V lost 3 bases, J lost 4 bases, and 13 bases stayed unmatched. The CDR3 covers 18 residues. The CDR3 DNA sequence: TGTGCCAGCAGCGCGTACAACCGGGACAGGGGACGTAATCAGCCCCAGCATTTT. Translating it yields CASSAYNRDRGRNQPQHF. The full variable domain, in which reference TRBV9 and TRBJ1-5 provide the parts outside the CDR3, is DSGVTQTPKHLITATGQRVTLRCSPRSGDLSVYWYQQSLDQGLQFLIQYYNGEERAKGNILERFSAQQFPDLHSELNLSSLELGDSALYFCASSAYNRDRGRNQPQHFGDGTRLSIL.